This TCR beta chain was obtained from a study of long-term antiretroviral therapy in people with HIV (dated by TCRdb to between 2021 and 2024). Concerning the study at large: The earliest samples were collected about a decade before the 2015 WHO recommendation for immediate ART, when ART was typically delayed until CD4 counts fell. A retrospective serial study tested whether changes in peripheral blood TRB repertoire composition and diversity were associated with ART initiation and durable HIV suppression. Test extractions of a monoclonal T-cell line alongside about 30 polyclonal samples showed no cross-contamination during QIAcube processing. The cohort contributed fewer than 200 cryopreserved PBMC samples from a few dozen adults with confirmed HIV infection, collected serially over a mean of about six years (range 1-12). Among the 30 or so participants with HIV, eleven to twelve were female.

General study outcomes and caveats: Narrower CDR3 length ranges were observed in HIV repertoires than in controls, and an antigen-experienced repertoire with only a slight naive shift after ART was suggested by the network structure. Because cell numbers in pre-ART samples were limited, unsorted PBMC were profiled instead of sorted CD4+ and CD8+ T cells. Limited PBMC availability meant only the TCR beta chain was sequenced, without alpha chain pairing. The samples span the years 2004 to 2017, and the ART regimens used may be less effective than current regimens. The repertoire was dominated across all time points by expanded TRB clones identified before ART initiation, although this dominance was seen to fluctuate and to decrease in many PLHIV after ART. A significant increase in TRB diversity was found to be associated with ART initiation, although TRB diversity was observed to remain significantly below that of transplant donor controls even after long-term ART. Inferences about post-ART repertoire changes are limited because no data were available on ART adherence, viral resistance or therapy changes.

This clone has just a few counts. The target of this receptor is not known. Per-base quality was not reported, and no clone a single base away is much larger than it. Inclusion was restricted to participants for whom at least one PBMC sample before ART initiation and at least two post-ART samples were available. Every participant with HIV received treatment in the United States of America. Before DNA extraction, cryopreserved samples of about 0.95-10 million PBMC were thawed and then washed. At the time of the earliest PBMC sample for each participant with HIV, ages ranged from 23 to 54 years. Per participant, PBMC samples came from 1-4 timepoints prior to ART initiation and 2-8 timepoints following ART initiation, for a median of 7 samples. Serial HIV viral load, CD4+ T-cell count, ART history and demographic data were obtained for every participant. Using a Qiagen kit on a QIAcube, genomic DNA was extracted from unsorted PBMC, with samples processed in batches of 12.

The cysteine opens and the phenylalanine closes a CDR3 of 13 amino acids. CDR3 DNA only is kept here, 39 bases in frame from base 1. V loses 6 bases of germline sequence and J loses 2 bases, and the interval between the two ends is 10 bases. As encoded in the germline V gene, CDR1 is MNHNS while CDR2 is SASEGT. The immunoSEQ hsTCRB v3.0 assay was used at survey level resolution for TRB variable region sequencing. The target sequencing depth for TRB was roughly 40,000-55,000 T-cell genomes per sample. TRB libraries were pooled and sequenced on an Illumina MiSeq using a v3 150-cycle kit. The study's own analysis went as follows. Repertoire analysis was run in R within a reproducible Nextflow workflow that covered QC, data transformation and analysis. LymphoSeq2, an R package for exploring AIRR-Seq data, was used to implement custom analyses. Four samples that yielded fewer than 5000 total TRB sequences were excluded, so that fewer than 250 HIV repertoires were analyzed. Of the roughly 180 retained HIV repertoires, almost 60 were collected before and more than 120 after ART initiation. Repertoires were downsampled to 5000 TRB nucleotide sequences, and summary statistics were averaged over 100 downsampling iterations. Only TRB sequences with CDR3 regions of at least seven amino acids were retained for analysis. Diversity was measured with a Shannon entropy-derived clonality score and the Gini coefficient. In the repertoire networks, any two of the top 5000 CDR3 amino acid sequences were connected whenever the two sequences differed by an edit distance of one. For TRB CDR3 amino acid sequences, antigen specificity groups and MHC restriction were predicted with GLIPH2. CDR3 amino acid sequences were matched against VDJdb and McPAS-TCR to flag known CMV, EBV, HIV or tissue antigen associations. Pre-ART, post-ART and control groups were compared with Wilcoxon signed-rank tests and Holm-Bonferroni correction. What TCRdb holds here is the immuneACCESS table cut down to in-frame rearrangements. Part of the clones is not present; checked against another copy, under half of the missing clones reflect an unresolved V gene, and the others are unexplained. For V, J and clone size, that table is used; D and trimming come from the DNA. The sample records 20,000 to 25,000 clones, 65% to 85% of which are singletons. The ten largest clones capture 4% to 5.5% of the sample.

The source material was unsorted PBMCs, sampled 3 years after starting antiretroviral therapy. The sequence was collected from a young man with HIV. The chain was built from TRBV6-1 and TRBJ1-2; TRBD1 is a possible D gene, resting on 5 matching bases. DNA sequence: TGTGCCAGCAGACCAGGGCTGAACTATGGCTACACCTTC. Its translation reads: CASRPGLNYGYTF.